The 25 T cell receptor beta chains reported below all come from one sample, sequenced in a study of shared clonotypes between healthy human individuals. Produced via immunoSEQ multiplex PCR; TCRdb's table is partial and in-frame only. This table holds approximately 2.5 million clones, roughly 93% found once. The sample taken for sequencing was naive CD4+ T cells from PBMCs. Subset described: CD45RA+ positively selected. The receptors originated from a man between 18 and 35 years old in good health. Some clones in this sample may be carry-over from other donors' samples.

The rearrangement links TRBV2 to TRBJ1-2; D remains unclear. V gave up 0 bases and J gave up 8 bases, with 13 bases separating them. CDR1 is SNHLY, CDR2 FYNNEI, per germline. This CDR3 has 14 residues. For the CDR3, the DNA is TGTGCCAGCAGTGAAGCGCGACGGGGAAGGGGCTACACCTTC. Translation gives CASSEARRGRGYTF.

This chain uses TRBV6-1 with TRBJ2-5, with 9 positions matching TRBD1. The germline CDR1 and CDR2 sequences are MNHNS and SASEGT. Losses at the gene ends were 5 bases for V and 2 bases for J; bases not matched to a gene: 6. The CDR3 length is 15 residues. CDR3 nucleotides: TGTGCCAGCAGTCAACAGGGGGCCGGGCAAGAGACCCAGTACTTC. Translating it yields CASSQQGAGQETQYF.

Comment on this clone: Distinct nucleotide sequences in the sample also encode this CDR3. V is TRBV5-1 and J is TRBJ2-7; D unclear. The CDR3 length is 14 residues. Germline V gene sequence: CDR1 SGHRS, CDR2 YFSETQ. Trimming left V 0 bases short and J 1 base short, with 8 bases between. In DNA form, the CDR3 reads TGCGCCAGCAGCTTGGGCCCCCTTTCCTACGAGCAGTACTTC. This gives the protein CASSLGPLSYEQYF.

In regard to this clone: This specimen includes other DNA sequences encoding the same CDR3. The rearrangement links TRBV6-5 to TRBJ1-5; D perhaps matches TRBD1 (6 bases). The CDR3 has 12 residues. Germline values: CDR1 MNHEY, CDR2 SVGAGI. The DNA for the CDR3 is TGTGCTTCCCGACAGGTCGGTCAGCCCCAGCATTTT. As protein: CASRQVGQPQHF.

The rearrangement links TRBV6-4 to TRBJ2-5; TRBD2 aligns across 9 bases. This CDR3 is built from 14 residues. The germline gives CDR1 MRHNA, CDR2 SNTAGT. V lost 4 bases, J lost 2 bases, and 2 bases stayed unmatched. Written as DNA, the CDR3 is TGTGCCAGCAGTGTCAGCGGGGGGCAAGAGACCCAGTACTTC. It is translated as CASSVSGGQETQYF.

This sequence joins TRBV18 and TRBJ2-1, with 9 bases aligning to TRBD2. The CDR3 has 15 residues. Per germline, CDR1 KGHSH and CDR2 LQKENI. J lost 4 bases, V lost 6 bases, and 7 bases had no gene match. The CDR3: CASSALAGTYNEQFF. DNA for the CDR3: TGTGCCAGCTCGGCCCTAGCGGGAACTTACAATGAGCAGTTCTTC.

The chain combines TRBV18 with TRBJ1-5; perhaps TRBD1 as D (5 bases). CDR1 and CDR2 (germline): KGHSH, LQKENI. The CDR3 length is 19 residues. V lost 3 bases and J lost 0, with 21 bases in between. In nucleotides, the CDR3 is TGTGCCAGCTCACCGCGGGACCTCCAGACGTTATATAGCAATCAGCCCCAGCATTTT. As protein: CASSPRDLQTLYSNQPQHF.

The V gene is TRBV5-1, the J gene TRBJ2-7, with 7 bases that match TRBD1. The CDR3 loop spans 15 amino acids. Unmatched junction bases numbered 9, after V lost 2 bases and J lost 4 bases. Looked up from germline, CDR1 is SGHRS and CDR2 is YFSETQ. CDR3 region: CASSFGPGQIYEQYF. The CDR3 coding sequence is TGCGCCAGCAGCTTCGGCCCGGGACAGATATACGAGCAGTACTTC.

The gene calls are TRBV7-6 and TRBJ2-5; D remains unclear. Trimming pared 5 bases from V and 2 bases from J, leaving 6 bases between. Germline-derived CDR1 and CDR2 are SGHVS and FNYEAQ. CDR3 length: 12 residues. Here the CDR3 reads CASSQEQETQYF. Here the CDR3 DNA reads TGTGCCAGCAGCCAGGAACAAGAGACCCAGTACTTC.

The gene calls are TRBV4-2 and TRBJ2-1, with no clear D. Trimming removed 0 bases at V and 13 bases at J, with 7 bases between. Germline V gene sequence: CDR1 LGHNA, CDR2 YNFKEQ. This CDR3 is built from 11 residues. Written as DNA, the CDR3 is TGTGCCAGCAGCCAAGAATTTCGTCAGTTCTTC. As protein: CASSQEFRQFF.

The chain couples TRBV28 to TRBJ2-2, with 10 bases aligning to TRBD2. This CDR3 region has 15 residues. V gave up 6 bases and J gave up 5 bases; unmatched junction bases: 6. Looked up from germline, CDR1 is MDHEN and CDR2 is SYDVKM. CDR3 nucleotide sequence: TGTGCCAGCAGCAGAGCGGGAGGGCCTACCGGGGAGCTGTTTTTT. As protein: CASSRAGGPTGELFF.

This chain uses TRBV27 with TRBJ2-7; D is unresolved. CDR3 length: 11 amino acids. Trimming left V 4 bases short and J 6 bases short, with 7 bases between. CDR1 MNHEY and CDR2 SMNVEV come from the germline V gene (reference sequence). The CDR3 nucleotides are TGTGCCAGCAGTTATCTCCTCGAGCAGTACTTC. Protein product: CASSYLLEQYF.

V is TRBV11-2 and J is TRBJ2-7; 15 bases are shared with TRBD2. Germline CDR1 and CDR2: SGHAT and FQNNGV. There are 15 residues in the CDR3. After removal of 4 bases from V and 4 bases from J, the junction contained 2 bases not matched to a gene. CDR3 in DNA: TGTGCCAGCAGCTGGACTAGCGGGAGGGAGTACGAGCAGTACTTC. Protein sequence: CASSWTSGREYEQYF.

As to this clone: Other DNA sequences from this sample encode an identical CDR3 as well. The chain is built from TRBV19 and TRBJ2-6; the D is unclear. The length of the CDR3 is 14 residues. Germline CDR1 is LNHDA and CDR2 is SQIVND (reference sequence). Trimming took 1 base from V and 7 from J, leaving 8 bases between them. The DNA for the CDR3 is TGTGCCAGTAGTATAGGTGGCGGAGCCAACGTCCTGACTTTC. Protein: CASSIGGGANVLTF.

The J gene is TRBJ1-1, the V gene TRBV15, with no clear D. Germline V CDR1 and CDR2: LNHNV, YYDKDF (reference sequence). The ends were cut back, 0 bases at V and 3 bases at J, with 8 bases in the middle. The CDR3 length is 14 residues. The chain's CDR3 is CATSRDSWDTEAFF. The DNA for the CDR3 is TGTGCCACCAGCAGAGATTCGTGGGACACTGAAGCTTTCTTT.

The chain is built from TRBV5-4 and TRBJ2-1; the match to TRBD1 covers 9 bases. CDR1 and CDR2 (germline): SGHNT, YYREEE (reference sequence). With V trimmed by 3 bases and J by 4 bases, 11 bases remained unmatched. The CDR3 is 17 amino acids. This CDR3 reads CASSSYLGDRVYNEQFF. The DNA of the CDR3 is TGTGCCAGCAGCTCCTATCTCGGGGACAGGGTATACAATGAGCAGTTCTTC.

Written as DNA, the CDR3 is TGTGCCAGCAGGTATAGCGGGAGTGGGTACAATGAGCAGTTCTTC. The encoded protein is CASRYSGSGYNEQFF. The chain uses TRBV6-5 and TRBJ2-1, with 9 bases aligning to TRBD2. This CDR3 is 15 amino acids long. Germline V gives CDR1 MNHEY, CDR2 SVGAGI. Trimming removed 6 bases from V and 4 bases from J; junction bases left unmatched: 7.

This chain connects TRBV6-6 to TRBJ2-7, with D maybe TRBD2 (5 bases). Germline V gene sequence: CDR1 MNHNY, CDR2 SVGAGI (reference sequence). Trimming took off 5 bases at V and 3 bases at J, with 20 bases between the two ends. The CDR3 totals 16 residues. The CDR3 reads CASSPPQEGEIYEQYF. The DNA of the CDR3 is TGTGCCAGCAGTCCCCCCCAAGAGGGAGAAATCTACGAGCAGTACTTC.

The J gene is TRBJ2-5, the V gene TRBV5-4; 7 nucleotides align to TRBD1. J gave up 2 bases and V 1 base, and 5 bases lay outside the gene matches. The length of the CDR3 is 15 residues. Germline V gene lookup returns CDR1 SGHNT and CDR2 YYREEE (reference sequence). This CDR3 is CASSLTGAVQETQYF. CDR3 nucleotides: TGTGCCAGCAGCTTGACAGGGGCCGTACAAGAGACCCAGTACTTC.

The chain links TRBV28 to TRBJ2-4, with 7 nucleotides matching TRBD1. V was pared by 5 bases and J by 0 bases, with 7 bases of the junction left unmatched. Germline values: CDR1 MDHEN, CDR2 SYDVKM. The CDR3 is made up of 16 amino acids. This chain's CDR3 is CASSRYRGIAKNIQYF. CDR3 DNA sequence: TGTGCCAGCAGTCGATACAGGGGAATAGCCAAAAACATTCAGTACTTC.

The CDR3 DNA follows: TGTGCCATCAGTGAGTCTGCTAGCGGGAGGGCCACAGATACGCAGTATTTT. This encodes CAISESASGRATDTQYF. The rearrangement uses TRBV10-3 and TRBJ2-3, with 12 positions matching TRBD2. This CDR3 is 17 amino acids long. Trimming took 0 bases from V and 2 from J; bases not matched to a gene: 3. From germline, CDR1 is ENHRY and CDR2 SYGVKD.

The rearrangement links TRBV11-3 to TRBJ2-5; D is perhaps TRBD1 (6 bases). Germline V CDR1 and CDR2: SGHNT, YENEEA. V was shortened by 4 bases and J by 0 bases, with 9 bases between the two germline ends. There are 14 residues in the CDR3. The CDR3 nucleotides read TGTGCCAGCAGCTCTTGGACAGACCAAGAGACCCAGTACTTC. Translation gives CASSSWTDQETQYF.

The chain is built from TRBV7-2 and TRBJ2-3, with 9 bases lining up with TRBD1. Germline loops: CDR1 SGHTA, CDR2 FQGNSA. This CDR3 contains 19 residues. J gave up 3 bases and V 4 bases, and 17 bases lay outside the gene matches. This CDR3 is CASSSHNRHRGHSTDTQYF. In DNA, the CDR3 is TGTGCCAGCAGCTCTCACAACCGGCACAGGGGGCATTCGACAGATACGCAGTATTTT. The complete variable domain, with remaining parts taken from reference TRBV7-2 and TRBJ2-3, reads GAGVSQSPSNKVTEKGKDVELRCDPISGHTALYWYRQSLGQGLEFLIYFQGNSAPDKSGLPSDRFSAERTGGSVSTLTIQRTQQEDSAVYLCASSSHNRHRGHSTDTQYFGPGTRLTVL.

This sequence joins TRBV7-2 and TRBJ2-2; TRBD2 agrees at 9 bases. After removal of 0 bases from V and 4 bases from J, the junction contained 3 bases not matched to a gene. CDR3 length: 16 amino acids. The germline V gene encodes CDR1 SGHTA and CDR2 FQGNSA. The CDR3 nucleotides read TGTGCCAGCAGCTTAGCGAGACTAGCGGTCACCGGGGAGCTGTTTTTT. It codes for CASSLARLAVTGELFF.

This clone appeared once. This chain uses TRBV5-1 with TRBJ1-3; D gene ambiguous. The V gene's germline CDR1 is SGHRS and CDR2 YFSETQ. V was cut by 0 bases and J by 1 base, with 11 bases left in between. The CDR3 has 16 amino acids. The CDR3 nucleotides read TGCGCCAGCAGCTTGGTGGGGTTCGGATCTGGAAACACCATATATTTT. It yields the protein CASSLVGFGSGNTIYF.